The present T cell receptor beta chain was sequenced within a study of shared clonotypes between healthy human individuals. Whole-study context: CD8 memory received one plate per donor, CD8 naive two, CD4 memory three and CD4 naive three.

Each subset's genomic DNA was split evenly across several immunoSEQ plates. Authors' data handling: Junction-only sequences without quality scores were provided by ImmunoSEQ, so filtering was different. TCRdb's copy holds only in-frame clones and misses some; the assay was immunoSEQ multiplex PCR. The DNA was the basis for D and trimming; V, J and clone size are from that table. This table holds under 1,900,000 clones, 98% to 99% found once. The CDR3 is 15 residues long. Trimming pared 0 bases from V and 5 bases from J, leaving 14 bases between. The germline gives CDR1 SGHRS, CDR2 YFSETQ. The sequence derives from a man aged 25-45 years in good health. The chain is built from TRBV5-1 and TRBJ2-5; weak D call: TRBD2 (7 bases). Material for sequencing was naive CD4+ T cells sorted from blood. Subset in this sample: CD45RA+ positively selected. CDR3 sequence reads: CASSLAAGARETQYF. CDR3 nucleotide sequence: TGCGCCAGCAGCTTGGCGGCGGGGGCGCGGGAGACCCAGTACTTC.